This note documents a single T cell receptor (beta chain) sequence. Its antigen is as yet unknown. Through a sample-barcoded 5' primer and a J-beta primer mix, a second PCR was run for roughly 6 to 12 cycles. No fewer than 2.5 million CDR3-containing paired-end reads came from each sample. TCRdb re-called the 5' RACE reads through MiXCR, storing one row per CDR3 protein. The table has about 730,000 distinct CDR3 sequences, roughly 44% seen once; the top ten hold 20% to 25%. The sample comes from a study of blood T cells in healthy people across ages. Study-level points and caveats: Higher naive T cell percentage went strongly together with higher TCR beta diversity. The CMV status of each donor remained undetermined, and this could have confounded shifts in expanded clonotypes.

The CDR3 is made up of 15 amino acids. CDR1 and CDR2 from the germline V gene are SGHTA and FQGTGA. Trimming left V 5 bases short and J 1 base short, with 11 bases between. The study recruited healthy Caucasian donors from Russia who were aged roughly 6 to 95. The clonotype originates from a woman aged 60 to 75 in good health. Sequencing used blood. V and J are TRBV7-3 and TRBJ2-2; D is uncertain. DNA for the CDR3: TGTGCCAGCAGCCTCCGAACGGAGAACACCGGGGAGCTGTTTTTT. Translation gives CASSLRTENTGELFF. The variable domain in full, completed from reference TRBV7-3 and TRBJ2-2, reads GAGVSQTPSNKVTEKGKYVELRCDPISGHTALYWYRQSLGQGPEFLIYFQGTGAADDSGLPNDRFFAVRPEGSVSTLKIQRTERGDSAVYLCASSLRTENTGELFFGEGSRLTVL.